This T cell receptor (beta chain) was profiled in a study of control samples from healthy donors and cancer patients. There are 15 residues in the CDR3. Trimming stripped 5 bases from V and 0 bases from J, with 8 bases between. CDR1 SNHLY and CDR2 FYNNEI come from the germline V gene. TCRdb keeps only in-frame clones here, not all; method: immunoSEQ multiplex PCR. The sample shows about 120,000 clones, around 90% of them seen only once. The chain recombines TRBV2 with TRBJ1-6, with D uncertain. The sequenced sample consisted of blood. This clonotype originated in a man younger than 30 in good health. CDR3 DNA: TGTGCCAGCAGTCCCGAGAGCTCCTATAATTCACCCCTCCACTTT. This translates into CASSPESSYNSPLHF.